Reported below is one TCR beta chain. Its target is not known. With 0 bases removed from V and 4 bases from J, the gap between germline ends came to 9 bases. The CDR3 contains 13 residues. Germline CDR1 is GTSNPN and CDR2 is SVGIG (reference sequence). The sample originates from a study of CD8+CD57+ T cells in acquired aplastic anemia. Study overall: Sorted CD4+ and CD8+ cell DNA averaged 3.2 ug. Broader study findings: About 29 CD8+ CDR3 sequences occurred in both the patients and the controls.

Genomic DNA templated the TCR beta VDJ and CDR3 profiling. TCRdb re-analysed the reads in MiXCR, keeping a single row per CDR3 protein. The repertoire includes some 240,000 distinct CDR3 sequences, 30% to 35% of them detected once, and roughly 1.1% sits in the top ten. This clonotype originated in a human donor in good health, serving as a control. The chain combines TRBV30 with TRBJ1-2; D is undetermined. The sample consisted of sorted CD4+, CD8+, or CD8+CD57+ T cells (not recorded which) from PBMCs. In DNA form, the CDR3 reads TGTGCCTGGAGTGTAAACAGCTTCTATGGCTACACCTTC. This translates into CAWSVNSFYGYTF.